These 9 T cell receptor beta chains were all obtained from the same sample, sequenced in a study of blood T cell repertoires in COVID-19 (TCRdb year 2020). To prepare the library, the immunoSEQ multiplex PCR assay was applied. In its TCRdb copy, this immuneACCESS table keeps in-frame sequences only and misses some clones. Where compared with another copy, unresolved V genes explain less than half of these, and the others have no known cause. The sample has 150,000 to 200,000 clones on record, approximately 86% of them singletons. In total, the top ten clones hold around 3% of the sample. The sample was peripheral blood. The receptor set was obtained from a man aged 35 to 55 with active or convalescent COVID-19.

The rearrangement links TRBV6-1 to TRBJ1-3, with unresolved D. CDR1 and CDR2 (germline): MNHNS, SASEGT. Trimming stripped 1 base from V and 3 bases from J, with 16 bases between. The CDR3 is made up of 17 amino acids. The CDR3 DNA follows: TGTGCCAGCAGTGAAGGGTTCGGATGGGCATTTGGAAACACCATATATTTT. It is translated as CASSEGFGWAFGNTIYF.

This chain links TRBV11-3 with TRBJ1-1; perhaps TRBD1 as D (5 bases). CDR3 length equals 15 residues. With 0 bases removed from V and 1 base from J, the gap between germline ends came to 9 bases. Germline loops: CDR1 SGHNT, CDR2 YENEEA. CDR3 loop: CASSLDQTGNTEAFF. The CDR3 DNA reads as TGTGCCAGCAGCTTAGATCAAACAGGGAACACTGAAGCTTTCTTT.

CDR3 in amino acids: CASSVQGETQYF. CDR3 nucleotides: TGTGCCAGCAGCGTTCAGGGAGAGACCCAGTACTTC. The chain uses TRBV5-6 and TRBJ2-5; D is perhaps TRBD1 (5 bases). Per germline, CDR1 SGHDT and CDR2 YYEEEE. The CDR3 is 12 residues long. V was pared by 4 bases and J by 4 bases, with 8 bases between.

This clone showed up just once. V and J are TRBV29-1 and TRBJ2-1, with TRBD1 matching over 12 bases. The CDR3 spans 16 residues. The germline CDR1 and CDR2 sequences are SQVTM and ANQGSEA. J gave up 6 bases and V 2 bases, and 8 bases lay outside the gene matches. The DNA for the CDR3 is TGCAGCGTTGAAAAGGGGACAGGGGGCGTTTTCAATGAGCAGTTCTTC. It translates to CSVEKGTGGVFNEQFF.

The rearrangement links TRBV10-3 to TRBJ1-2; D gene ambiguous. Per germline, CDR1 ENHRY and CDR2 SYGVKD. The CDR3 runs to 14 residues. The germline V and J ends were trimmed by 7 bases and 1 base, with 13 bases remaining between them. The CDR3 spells CAITPGLLNYGYTF. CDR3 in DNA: TGTGCCATCACCCCCGGACTTCTTAACTATGGCTACACCTTC.

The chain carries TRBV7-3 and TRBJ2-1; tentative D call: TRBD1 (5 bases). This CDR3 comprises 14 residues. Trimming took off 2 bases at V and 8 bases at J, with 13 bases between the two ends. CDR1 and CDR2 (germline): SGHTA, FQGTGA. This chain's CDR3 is CASSLLGPEDEQFF. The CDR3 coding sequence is TGTGCCAGCAGCTTACTGGGGCCCGAGGATGAGCAGTTCTTC.

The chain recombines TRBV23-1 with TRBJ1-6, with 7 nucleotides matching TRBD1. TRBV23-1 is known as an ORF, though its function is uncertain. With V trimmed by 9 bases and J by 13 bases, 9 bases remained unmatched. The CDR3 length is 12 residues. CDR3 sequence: CARRQGNLPLHF. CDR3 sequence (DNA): TGCGCCAGAAGACAGGGTAATTTGCCCCTCCACTTT.

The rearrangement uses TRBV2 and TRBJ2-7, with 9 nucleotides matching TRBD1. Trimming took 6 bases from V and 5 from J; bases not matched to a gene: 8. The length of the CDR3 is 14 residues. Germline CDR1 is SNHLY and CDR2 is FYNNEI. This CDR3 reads CASSERDRAHEQYF. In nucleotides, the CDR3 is TGTGCCAGCAGCGAGCGGGACAGGGCCCACGAGCAGTACTTC. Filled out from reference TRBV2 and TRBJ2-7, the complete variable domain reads EPEVTQTPSHQVTQMGQEVILRCVPISNHLYFYWYRQILGQKVEFLVSFYNNEISEKSEIFDDQFSVERPDGSNFTLKIRSTKLEDSAMYFCASSERDRAHEQYFGPGTRLTVT.

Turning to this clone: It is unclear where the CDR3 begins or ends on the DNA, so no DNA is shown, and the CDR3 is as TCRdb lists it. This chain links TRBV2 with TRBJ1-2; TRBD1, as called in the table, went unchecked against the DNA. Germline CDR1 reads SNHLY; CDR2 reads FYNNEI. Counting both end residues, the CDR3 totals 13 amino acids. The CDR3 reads CASILDRNYGYTF.